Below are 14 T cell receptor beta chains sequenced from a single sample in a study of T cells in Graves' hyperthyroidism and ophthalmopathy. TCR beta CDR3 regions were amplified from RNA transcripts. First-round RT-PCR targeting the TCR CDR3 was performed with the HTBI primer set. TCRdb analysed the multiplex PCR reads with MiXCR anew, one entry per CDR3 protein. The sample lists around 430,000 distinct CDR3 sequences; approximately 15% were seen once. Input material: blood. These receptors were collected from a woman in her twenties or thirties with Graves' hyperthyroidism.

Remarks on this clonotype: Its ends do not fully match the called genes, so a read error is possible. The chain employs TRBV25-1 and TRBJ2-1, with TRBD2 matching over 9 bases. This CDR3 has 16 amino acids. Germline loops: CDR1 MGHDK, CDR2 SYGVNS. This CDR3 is CASSEYMGLAADEQFF. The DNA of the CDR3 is TGTGCCAGCAGCGAATATATGGGACTAGCCGCAGATGAGCAGTTCTTC. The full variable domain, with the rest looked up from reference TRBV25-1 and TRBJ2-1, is EADIYQTPRYLVIGTGKKITLECSQTMGHDKMYWYQQDPGMELHLIHYSYGVNSTEKGDLSSESTVSRIRTEHFPLTLESARPSHTSQYLCASSEYMGLAADEQFFGPGTRLTVL.

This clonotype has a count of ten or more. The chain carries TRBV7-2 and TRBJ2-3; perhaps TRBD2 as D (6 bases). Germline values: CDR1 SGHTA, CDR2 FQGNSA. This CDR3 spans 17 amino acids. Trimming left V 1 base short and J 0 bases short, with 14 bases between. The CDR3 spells CASSLGSAGTSTDTQYF. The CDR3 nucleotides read TGTGCCAGCAGCTTAGGCAGTGCGGGAACTAGCACAGATACGCAGTATTTT.

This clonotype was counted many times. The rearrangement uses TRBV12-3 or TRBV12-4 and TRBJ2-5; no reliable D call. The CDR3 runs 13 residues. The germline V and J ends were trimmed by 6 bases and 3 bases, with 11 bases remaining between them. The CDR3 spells CASRVTVEETQYF. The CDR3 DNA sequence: TGTGCCAGCAGGGTCACAGTTGAAGAGACCCAGTACTTC.

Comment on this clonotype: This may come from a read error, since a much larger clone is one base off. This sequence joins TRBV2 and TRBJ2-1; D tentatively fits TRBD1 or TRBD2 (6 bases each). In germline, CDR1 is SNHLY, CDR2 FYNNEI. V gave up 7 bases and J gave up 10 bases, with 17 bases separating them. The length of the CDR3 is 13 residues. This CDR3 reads CASKGGGLNEQFF. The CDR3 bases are TGTGCCAGCAAGGGGGGAGGTCTGAACGAGCAGTTCTTC.

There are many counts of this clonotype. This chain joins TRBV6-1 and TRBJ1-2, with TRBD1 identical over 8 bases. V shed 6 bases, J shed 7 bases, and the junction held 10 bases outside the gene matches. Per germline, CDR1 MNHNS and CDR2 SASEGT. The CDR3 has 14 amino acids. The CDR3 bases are TGTGCCAGCAGATACGGACAGGGAGGTGTTGGCTACACCTTC. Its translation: CASRYGQGGVGYTF.

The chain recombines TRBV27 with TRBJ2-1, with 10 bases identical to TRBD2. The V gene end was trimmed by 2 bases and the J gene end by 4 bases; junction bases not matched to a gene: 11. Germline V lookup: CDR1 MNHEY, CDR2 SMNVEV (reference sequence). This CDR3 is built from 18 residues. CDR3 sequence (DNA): TGTGCCAGCAGTTTAAAAAGCGGGAGGGCCTCAGTGTACAATGAGCAGTTCTTC. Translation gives CASSLKSGRASVYNEQFF.

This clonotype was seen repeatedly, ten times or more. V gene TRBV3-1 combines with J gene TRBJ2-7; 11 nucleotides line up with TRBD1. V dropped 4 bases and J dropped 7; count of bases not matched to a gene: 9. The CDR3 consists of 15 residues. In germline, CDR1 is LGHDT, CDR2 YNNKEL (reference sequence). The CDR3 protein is CASSLGLDRGREQYF. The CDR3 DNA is TGTGCCAGCAGCCTCGGTCTGGACAGGGGGCGGGAGCAGTACTTC.

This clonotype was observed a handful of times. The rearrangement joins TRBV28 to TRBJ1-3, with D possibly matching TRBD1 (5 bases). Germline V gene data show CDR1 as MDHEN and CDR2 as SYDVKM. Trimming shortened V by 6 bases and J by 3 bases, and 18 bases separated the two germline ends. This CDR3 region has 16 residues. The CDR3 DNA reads TGTGCCAGCAGCCCAGGGTCCGCTCTCATTGGAAACACCATATATTTT. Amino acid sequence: CASSPGSALIGNTIYF.

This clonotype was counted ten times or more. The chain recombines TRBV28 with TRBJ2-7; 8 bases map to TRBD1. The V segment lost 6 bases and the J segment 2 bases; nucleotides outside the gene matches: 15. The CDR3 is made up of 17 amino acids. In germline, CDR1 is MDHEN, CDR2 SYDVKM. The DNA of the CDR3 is TGTGCCAGCAGGCCTTATCACGCAGGGGGCTATCCCTACGAGCAGTACTTC. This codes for CASRPYHAGGYPYEQYF.

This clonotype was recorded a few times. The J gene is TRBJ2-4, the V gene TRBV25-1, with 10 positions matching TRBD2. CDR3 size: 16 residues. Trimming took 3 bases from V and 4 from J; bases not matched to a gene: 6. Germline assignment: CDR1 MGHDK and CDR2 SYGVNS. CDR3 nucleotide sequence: TGTGCCAGCAGTGACCAGCGGGAGGGCCATAAAAACATTCAGTACTTC. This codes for CASSDQREGHKNIQYF.

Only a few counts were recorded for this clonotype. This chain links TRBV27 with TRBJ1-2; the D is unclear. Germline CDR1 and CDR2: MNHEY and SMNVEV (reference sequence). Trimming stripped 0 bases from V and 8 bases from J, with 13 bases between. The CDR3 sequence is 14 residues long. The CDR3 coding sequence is TGTGCCAGCAGTTTATCGTTAGGATTGGGAGGCTACACCTTC. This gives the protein CASSLSLGLGGYTF.

This CDR3 is CASSIVENEQFF. The CDR3, as DNA: TGTGCCAGTAGTATAGTAGAGAATGAGCAGTTCTTC. The V call is TRBV19, the J call TRBJ2-1; the D is unclear. This CDR3 contains 12 residues. Germline V gives CDR1 LNHDA, CDR2 SQIVND (reference sequence). Trimming stripped 1 base from V and 7 bases from J, with 5 bases between. The full variable domain, completed using reference TRBV19 and TRBJ2-1, is DGGITQSPKYLFRKEGQNVTLSCEQNLNHDAMYWYRQDPGQGLRLIYYSQIVNDFQKGDIAEGYSVSREKKESFPLTVTSAQKNPTAFYLCASSIVENEQFFGPGTRLTVL.

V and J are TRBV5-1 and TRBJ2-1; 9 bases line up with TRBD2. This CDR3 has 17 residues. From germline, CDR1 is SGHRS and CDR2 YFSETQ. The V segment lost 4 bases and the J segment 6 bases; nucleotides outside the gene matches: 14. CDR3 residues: CASSPKRGLAGSNEQFF. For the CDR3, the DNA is TGCGCCAGCAGCCCAAAAAGAGGCCTAGCGGGATCCAATGAGCAGTTCTTC.

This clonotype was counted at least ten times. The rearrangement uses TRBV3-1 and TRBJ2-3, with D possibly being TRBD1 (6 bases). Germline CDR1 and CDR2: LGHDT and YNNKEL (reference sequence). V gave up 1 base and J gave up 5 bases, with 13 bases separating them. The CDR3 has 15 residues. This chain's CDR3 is CASSQVQGRLDTQYF. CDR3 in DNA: TGTGCCAGCAGCCAAGTTCAGGGGAGATTAGATACGCAGTATTTT.